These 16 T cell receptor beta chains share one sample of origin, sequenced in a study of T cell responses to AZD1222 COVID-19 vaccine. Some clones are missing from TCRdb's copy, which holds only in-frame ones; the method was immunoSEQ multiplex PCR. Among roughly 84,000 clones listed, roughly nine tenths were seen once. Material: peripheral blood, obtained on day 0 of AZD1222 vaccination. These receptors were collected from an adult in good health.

The CDR3 is CSVGGDRGNYGYTF. The CDR3 DNA reads as TGCAGCGTTGGCGGGGACAGGGGCAACTATGGCTACACCTTC. J is TRBJ1-2 and V is TRBV29-1, with 10 nucleotides matching TRBD1. V lost 4 bases and J lost 2; bases outside the gene matches: 4. Per germline, CDR1 SQVTM and CDR2 ANQGSEA. The CDR3 contains 14 residues.

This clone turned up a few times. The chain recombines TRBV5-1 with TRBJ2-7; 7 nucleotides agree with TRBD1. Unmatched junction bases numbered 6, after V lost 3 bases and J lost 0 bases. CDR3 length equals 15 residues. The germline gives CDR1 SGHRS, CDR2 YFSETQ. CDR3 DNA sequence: TGCGCCAGCAGCTCAACGGGACAGCTCTCCTACGAGCAGTACTTC. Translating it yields CASSSTGQLSYEQYF.

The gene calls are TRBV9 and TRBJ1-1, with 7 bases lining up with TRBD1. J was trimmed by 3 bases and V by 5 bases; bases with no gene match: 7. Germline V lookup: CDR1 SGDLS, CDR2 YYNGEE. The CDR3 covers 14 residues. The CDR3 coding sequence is TGTGCCAGCAGTTTGATCACAGGGGACACTGAAGCTTTCTTT. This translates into CASSLITGDTEAFF.

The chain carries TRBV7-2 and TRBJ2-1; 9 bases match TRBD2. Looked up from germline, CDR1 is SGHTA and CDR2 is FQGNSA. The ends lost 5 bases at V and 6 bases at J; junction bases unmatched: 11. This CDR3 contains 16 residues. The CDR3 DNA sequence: TGTGCCAGCAGCACTGGGGGAGCGGGAGGACCCAATGAGCAGTTCTTC. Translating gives CASSTGGAGGPNEQFF.

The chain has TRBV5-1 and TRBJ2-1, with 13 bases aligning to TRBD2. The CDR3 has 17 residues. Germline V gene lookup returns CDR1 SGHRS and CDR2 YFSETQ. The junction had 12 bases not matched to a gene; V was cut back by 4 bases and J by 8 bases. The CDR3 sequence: CASSPGLAGDQAHEQFF. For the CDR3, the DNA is TGCGCCAGCAGCCCTGGACTAGCGGGGGATCAGGCACATGAGCAGTTCTTC.

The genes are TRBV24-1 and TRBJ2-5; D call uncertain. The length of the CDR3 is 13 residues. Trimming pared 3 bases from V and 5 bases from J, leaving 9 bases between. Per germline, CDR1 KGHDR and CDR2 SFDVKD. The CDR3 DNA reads TGTGCCACCAGTGATCCTAGTTCGGAGACCCAGTACTTC. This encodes CATSDPSSETQYF.

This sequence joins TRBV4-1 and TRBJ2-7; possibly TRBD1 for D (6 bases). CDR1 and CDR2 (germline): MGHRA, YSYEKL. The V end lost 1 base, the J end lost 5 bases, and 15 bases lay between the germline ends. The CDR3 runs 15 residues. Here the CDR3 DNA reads TGCGCCAGCAGCCAAGGTCTAGGACAGAGCAACGAGCAGTACTTC. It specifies CASSQGLGQSNEQYF.

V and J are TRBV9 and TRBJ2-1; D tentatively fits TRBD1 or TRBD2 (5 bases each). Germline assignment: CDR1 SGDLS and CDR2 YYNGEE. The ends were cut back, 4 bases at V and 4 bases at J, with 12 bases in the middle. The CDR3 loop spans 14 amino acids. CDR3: CASSTRDEYNEQFF. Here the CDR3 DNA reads TGTGCCAGCAGCACCCGGGACGAATACAATGAGCAGTTCTTC.

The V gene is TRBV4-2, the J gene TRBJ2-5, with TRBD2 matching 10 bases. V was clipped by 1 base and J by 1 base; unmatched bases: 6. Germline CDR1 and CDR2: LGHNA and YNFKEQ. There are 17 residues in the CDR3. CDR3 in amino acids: CASSQGQRGGIQETQYF. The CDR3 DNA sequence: TGTGCCAGCAGCCAAGGCCAGCGGGGGGGGATCCAAGAGACCCAGTACTTC.

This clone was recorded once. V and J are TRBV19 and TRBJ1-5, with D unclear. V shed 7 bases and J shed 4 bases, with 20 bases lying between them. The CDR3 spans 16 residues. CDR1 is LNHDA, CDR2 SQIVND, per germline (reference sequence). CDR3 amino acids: CASTKGILRSNQPQHF. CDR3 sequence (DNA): TGTGCCAGTACCAAAGGGATCCTGCGGTCAAATCAGCCCCAGCATTTT. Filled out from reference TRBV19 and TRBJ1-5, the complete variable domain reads DGGITQSPKYLFRKEGQNVTLSCEQNLNHDAMYWYRQDPGQGLRLIYYSQIVNDFQKGDIAEGYSVSREKKESFPLTVTSAQKNPTAFYLCASTKGILRSNQPQHFGDGTRLSIL.

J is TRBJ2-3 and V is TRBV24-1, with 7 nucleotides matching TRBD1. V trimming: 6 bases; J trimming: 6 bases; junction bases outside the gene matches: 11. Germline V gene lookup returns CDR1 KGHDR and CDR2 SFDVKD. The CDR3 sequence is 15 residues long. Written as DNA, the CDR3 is TGTGCCACCAGTCTGGGGACAGTCGGGGCGGATACGCAGTATTTT. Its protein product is CATSLGTVGADTQYF.

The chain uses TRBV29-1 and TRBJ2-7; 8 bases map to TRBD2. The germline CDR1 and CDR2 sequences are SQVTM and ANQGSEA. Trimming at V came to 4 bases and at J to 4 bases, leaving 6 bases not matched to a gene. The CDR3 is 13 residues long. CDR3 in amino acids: CSVGGAGEYEQYF. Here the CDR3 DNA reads TGCAGCGTTGGAGGAGCGGGAGAATACGAGCAGTACTTC.

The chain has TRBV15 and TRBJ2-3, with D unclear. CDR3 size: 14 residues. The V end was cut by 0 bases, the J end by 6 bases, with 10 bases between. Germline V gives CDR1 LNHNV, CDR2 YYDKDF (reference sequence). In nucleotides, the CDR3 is TGTGCCACCAGCAGAGATTTAGGGTCCGATACGCAGTATTTT. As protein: CATSRDLGSDTQYF. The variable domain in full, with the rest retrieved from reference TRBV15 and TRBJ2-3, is DAMVIQNPRYQVTQFGKPVTLSCSQTLNHNVMYWYQQKSSQAPKLLFHYYDKDFNNEADTPDNFQSRRPNTSFCFLDIRSPGLGDTAMYLCATSRDLGSDTQYFGPGTRLTVL.

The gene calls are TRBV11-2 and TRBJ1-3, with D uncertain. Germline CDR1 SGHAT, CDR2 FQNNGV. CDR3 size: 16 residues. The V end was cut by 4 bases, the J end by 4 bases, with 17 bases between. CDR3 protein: CASSSPVFTAGNTIYF. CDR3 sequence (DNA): TGTGCCAGCAGCTCCCCCGTTTTTACTGCGGGAAACACCATATATTTT.

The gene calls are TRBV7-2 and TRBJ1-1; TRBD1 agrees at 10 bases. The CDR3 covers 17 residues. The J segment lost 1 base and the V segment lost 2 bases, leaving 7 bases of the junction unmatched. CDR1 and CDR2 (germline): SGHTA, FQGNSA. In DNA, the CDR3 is TGTGCCAGCAGCTTATGGGGACAGGGGACGGGGAACACTGAAGCTTTCTTT. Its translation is CASSLWGQGTGNTEAFF.

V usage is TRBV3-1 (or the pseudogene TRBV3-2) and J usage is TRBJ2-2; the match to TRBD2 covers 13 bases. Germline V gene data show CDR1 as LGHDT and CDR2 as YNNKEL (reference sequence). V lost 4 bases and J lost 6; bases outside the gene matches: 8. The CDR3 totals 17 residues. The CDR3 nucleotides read TGTGCCAGCAGCCTTCAAGGACTAGCGGGAGTAGCCGGGGAGCTGTTTTTT. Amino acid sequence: CASSLQGLAGVAGELFF.